This T cell receptor (beta chain) was recorded in a study of Graves' ophthalmopathy and Graves' hyperthyroidism. Scientists amplified the TCR beta CDR3 regions from RNA transcripts. HTBI primers were employed in first-round RT-PCR, then a second-round multiplex PCR followed. TCRdb recomputed calls from the multiplex PCR reads with MiXCR, one row per CDR3 protein. The repertoire consists of around 400,000 distinct CDR3 sequences, with around 21% occurring once and the leading ten covering roughly 3.2%. The sample was peripheral blood. The TCR originated in a woman between 18 and 29 years old with stable Graves' hyperthyroidism.

The CDR3 spells CASSDRRDRGIYGYTF. The CDR3 nucleotides are TGTGCCAGCAGTGACCGTCGGGACAGGGGGATCTATGGCTACACCTTC. This sequence joins TRBV6-1 and TRBJ1-2; 11 bases are shared with TRBD1. The CDR3 spans 16 residues. After removal of 3 bases from V and 4 bases from J, the junction contained 7 bases not matched to a gene. Germline lookup yields CDR1 MNHNS and CDR2 SASEGT.